This entry lists 29 T cell receptor beta chains sequenced from one sample in a study of shared clonotypes between healthy human individuals. TCRdb's table, derived via immunoSEQ multiplex PCR, lists solely in-frame clones and lacks some. The sample has about 1.1 million clones; 78% are singletons. What was sequenced was memory CD4+ T cells from PBMCs. Stated subset: CD45RA-negative fraction. The receptors originated from a man aged 18-30 years in good health. Some clones in this sample may be carry-over from other donors' samples.

The chain recombines TRBV28 with TRBJ1-5, with 11 bases lining up with TRBD1. Germline CDR1 MDHEN, CDR2 SYDVKM. The V and J ends lost 5 bases and 6 bases, in that order; junction bases with no gene match: 6. The CDR3 sequence is 15 residues long. The CDR3 bases are TGTGCCAGCAGTCCTCGGACAGGGGGCATTCAGCCCCAGCATTTT. Residues: CASSPRTGGIQPQHF.

This clone was counted a few times. Other DNA sequences in the sample encode the same CDR3. The genes are TRBV15 and TRBJ1-2, with D uncertain. CDR3 length: 13 amino acids. The V gene lost 1 base and the J gene lost 4 bases, with 7 bases spanning the gap. Germline loops: CDR1 LNHNV, CDR2 YYDKDF (reference sequence). CDR3 bases: TGTGCCACCAGCAGAGCAGGAAGCTATGGCTACACCTTC. Protein: CATSRAGSYGYTF.

The rearrangement links TRBV4-1 to TRBJ2-5; weak D call: TRBD2 (5 bases). Trimming removed 4 bases from V and 7 bases from J, with 19 bases in between. The germline CDR1 and CDR2 sequences are MGHRA and YSYEKL. The CDR3 contains 15 residues. The CDR3 region has the DNA TGCGCCAGCAGCCCAAGCGGACCCCCAGTAAGGACCCAGTACTTC. Its protein product is CASSPSGPPVRTQYF.

Remarks on this clone: A far larger clone is a single base away, which makes a read error likely. This chain links TRBV2 with TRBJ2-5; 7 bases are shared with TRBD2. V dropped 4 bases and J dropped 5; count of bases not matched to a gene: 1. The CDR3 runs 12 residues. Germline-derived CDR1 and CDR2 are SNHLY and FYNNEI. CDR3 sequence reads: CASSVAGETQYF. The CDR3 DNA reads TGTGCCAGCAGTGTAGCGGGCGAGACCCAGTACTTC. Full variable domain (missing parts from reference TRBV2 and TRBJ2-5): EPEVTQTPSHQVTQMGQEVILRCVPISNHLYFYWYRQILGQKVEFLVSFYNNEISEKSEIFDDQFSVERPDGSNFTLKIRSTKLEDSAMYFCASSVAGETQYFGPGTRLLVL.

The rearrangement links TRBV5-5 to TRBJ1-1; D remains ambiguous. The ends were cut back, 1 base at V and 1 base at J, with 5 bases in the middle. The CDR3 spans 13 residues. The V gene's germline CDR1 is SGHKS and CDR2 YYEKEE (reference sequence). Written as DNA, the CDR3 is TGTGCCAGCAGCTTGAGCCCGAACACTGAAGCTTTCTTT. Translation gives CASSLSPNTEAFF.

This clone was counted a few times. The chain uses TRBV19 and TRBJ1-1, with D maybe TRBD1 (6 bases). The length of the CDR3 is 15 residues. V lost 3 bases and J 6 bases, leaving 17 bases between the germline ends. CDR1 and CDR2 (germline): LNHDA, SQIVND (reference sequence). The CDR3 loop reads CASSMNPGAASEAFF. Here the CDR3 DNA reads TGTGCCAGTAGTATGAATCCGGGGGCGGCCTCTGAAGCTTTCTTT.

Concerning this clone itself: Different DNA sequences within this sample yield the same CDR3. J is TRBJ1-1 and V is TRBV2, with unresolved D. Trimming left V 3 bases short and J 2 bases short, with 7 bases between. The CDR3 sequence is 13 residues long. Germline CDR1 SNHLY, CDR2 FYNNEI. The CDR3 region is CASSDRVNTEAFF. CDR3 bases: TGTGCCAGCAGTGATCGGGTTAACACTGAAGCTTTCTTT.

This chain joins TRBV15 and TRBJ1-1; D might be TRBD1 (5 bases). Deletions cut 5 bases from V and 10 bases from J, with 20 bases between. The CDR3 length is 14 residues. The germline gives CDR1 LNHNV, CDR2 YYDKDF (reference sequence). The CDR3 loop reads CATSGAGGVKGAFF. The CDR3 DNA reads TGTGCCACCAGCGGAGCTGGAGGGGTAAAGGGAGCTTTCTTT.

V and J are TRBV18 and TRBJ2-7; D perhaps matches TRBD2 (6 bases). CDR1 is KGHSH and CDR2 is LQKENI in the germline V gene. CDR3 length: 14 amino acids. Trimming took 6 bases from V and 5 from J, leaving 17 bases between them. This CDR3 reads CASSSSGVEDEQYF. The CDR3 DNA follows: TGTGCCAGCTCCTCCTCGGGGGTGGAAGACGAGCAGTACTTC.

In this sample, this clone turned up once. The sample contains more than one DNA sequence encoding this CDR3. The chain is built from TRBV6-6 and TRBJ2-1; D is uncertain. Germline values: CDR1 MNHNY, CDR2 SVGAGI (reference sequence). CDR3 size: 14 residues. V lost 6 bases and J lost 7, with 16 bases in between. CDR3 in amino acids: CASSYLRDSNEQFF. The DNA of the CDR3 is TGTGCCAGCAGCTATCTAAGGGATTCGAATGAGCAGTTCTTC.

This clone was picked up many times. This rearrangement joins TRBV11-1 to TRBJ2-1; 7 bases agree with TRBD2. The germline V gene encodes CDR1 SGHAT and CDR2 FQDESV (reference sequence). This CDR3 comprises 16 residues. J was trimmed by 8 bases and V by 5 bases; bases with no gene match: 15. CDR3 sequence reads: CASSPRVSGKGHEQFF. The CDR3 DNA reads TGTGCCAGCAGCCCGAGGGTCAGCGGGAAGGGACATGAGCAGTTCTTC.

In its sample, this clone was seen a few times. This sample includes further DNA sequences coding for the same CDR3. CDR3 nucleotides: TGTGCCAGCAGGACCGGGACAGGGGACACCGGGGAGCTGTTTTTT. Its translation is CASRTGTGDTGELFF. This sequence joins TRBV6-5 and TRBJ2-2; 10 nucleotides align to TRBD1. The CDR3 has 15 amino acids. CDR1 and CDR2 from the germline V gene are MNHEY and SVGAGI. V lost 6 bases to trimming and J lost 3 bases; unmatched junction nucleotides: 4.

The chain joins TRBV5-5 to TRBJ2-7; D is undetermined. V lost 3 bases and J 7 bases, leaving 20 bases between the germline ends. Germline V gene lookup returns CDR1 SGHKS and CDR2 YYEKEE (reference sequence). The CDR3 loop spans 15 amino acids. CDR3 protein: CASSSTRTAVGEQYF. In nucleotides, the CDR3 is TGTGCCAGCAGCTCTACGCGGACCGCGGTGGGTGAGCAGTACTTC.

This sequence joins TRBV29-1 and TRBJ1-4; 8 nucleotides align to TRBD1. Germline CDR1 and CDR2: SQVTM and ANQGSEA. V shed 0 bases and J 4 bases; nucleotides not matched to a gene: 4. This CDR3 is 15 amino acids long. The CDR3 is CSVEDTGGDNEKLFF. The CDR3 DNA sequence: TGCAGCGTTGAAGATACAGGGGGGGATAATGAAAAACTGTTTTTT.

This sequence joins TRBV2 and TRBJ1-5; possibly TRBD1 for D (5 bases). The CDR3 loop spans 14 amino acids. The V gene's germline CDR1 is SNHLY and CDR2 FYNNEI. The V end lost 7 bases, the J end lost 4 bases, and 14 bases lay between the germline ends. This CDR3 is CASTGLSENQPQHF. The CDR3 DNA is TGTGCCAGCACAGGGTTAAGCGAAAATCAGCCCCAGCATTTT.

Comment on this clone: Additional DNA sequences in this sample encode the identical CDR3. The rearrangement uses TRBV5-1 and TRBJ2-5; D may be TRBD2 (5 bases). There are 14 residues in the CDR3. Germline assignment: CDR1 SGHRS and CDR2 YFSETQ. The V end was cut by 0 bases, the J end by 2 bases, with 8 bases between. The CDR3 DNA reads as TGCGCCAGCAGCTTGGTTCCGGGACAAGAGACCCAGTACTTC. Its protein is CASSLVPGQETQYF.

The chain joins TRBV27 to TRBJ2-7, with 9 bases lining up with TRBD1. This CDR3 has 17 amino acids. The germline gives CDR1 MNHEY, CDR2 SMNVEV (reference sequence). The trim removed 5 bases at V and 6 bases at J, leaving 17 bases unmatched. The CDR3 is CASSLRRPGQGHGEQYF. In DNA form, the CDR3 reads TGTGCCAGCAGTCTCCGGCGACCGGGACAGGGACATGGCGAGCAGTACTTC.

The V call is TRBV4-1, the J call TRBJ1-2; D not certain. The V and J ends lost 0 bases and 2 bases respectively, with 22 bases between them. The CDR3 is 19 amino acids. Germline CDR1 MGHRA, CDR2 YSYEKL. The CDR3 spells CASSQDKAQQDGPNYGYTF. The DNA for the CDR3 is TGCGCCAGCAGCCAAGACAAAGCCCAGCAGGACGGACCCAACTATGGCTACACCTTC.

V and J are TRBV7-9 and TRBJ2-1; 11 bases match TRBD2. The CDR3 loop spans 15 amino acids. Germline CDR1 and CDR2: SEHNR and FQNEAQ (reference sequence). Trimming cost V 4 bases and J 4 bases; bases outside gene matches: 3. As DNA, the CDR3 is TGTGCCAGCAGCTCGGCTAGCGGGAGGTACAATGAGCAGTTCTTC. It is translated as CASSSASGRYNEQFF. Full variable domain (remainder filled in from reference TRBV7-9 and TRBJ2-1): DTGVSQNPRHKITKRGQNVTFRCDPISEHNRLYWYRQTLGQGPEFLTYFQNEAQLEKSRLLSDRFSAERPKGSFSTLEIQRTEQGDSAMYLCASSSASGRYNEQFFGPGTRLTVL.

The chain carries TRBV7-2 and TRBJ2-7; a possible D gene is TRBD1 (6 bases). Trimming pared 1 base from V and 2 bases from J, leaving 12 bases between. From germline, CDR1 is SGHTA and CDR2 FQGNSA. The CDR3 runs to 15 residues. The CDR3 here is CASSLGPGHTYEQYF. CDR3 DNA: TGTGCCAGCAGCTTAGGTCCGGGACACACCTACGAGCAGTACTTC.

There are a few counts of this clone. Other DNA sequences in the sample encode the same CDR3. The V and J genes are TRBV15 and TRBJ1-6, with TRBD1 identical over 9 bases. The germline V gene has CDR1 LNHNV and CDR2 YYDKDF (reference sequence). The CDR3 has 14 amino acids. With V trimmed by 3 bases and J by 7 bases, 1 base remained unmatched. The CDR3 sequence is CATSSDRGNSPLHF. The CDR3 DNA reads as TGTGCCACCAGCAGCGACAGGGGGAATTCACCCCTCCACTTT.

The chain uses TRBV28 and TRBJ1-2, with a weak D call TRBD1 (6 bases). From germline, CDR1 is MDHEN and CDR2 SYDVKM. The CDR3 contains 13 residues. With 3 bases removed from V and 8 bases from J, the gap between germline ends came to 13 bases. The CDR3 protein is CASSLAQGPGYTF. CDR3 in DNA: TGTGCCAGCAGTTTGGCACAGGGTCCAGGCTACACCTTC.

This clone was counted between two and nine times. The chain has TRBV2 and TRBJ1-4; D may be TRBD1 (6 bases). Germline CDR1 reads SNHLY; CDR2 reads FYNNEI. The CDR3 sequence is 14 residues long. Trimming stripped 6 bases from V and 4 bases from J, with 12 bases between. CDR3 sequence: CASRRTASNEKLFF. The CDR3 DNA reads as TGTGCCAGCAGGCGGACAGCCAGTAATGAAAAACTGTTTTTT.

The J gene is TRBJ1-4, the V gene TRBV28; a weak D match, TRBD1 (5 bases). Trimming shortened V by 4 bases and J by 7 bases, and 22 bases separated the two germline ends. The CDR3 runs 17 residues. Looked up from germline, CDR1 is MDHEN and CDR2 is SYDVKM. The CDR3 reads CASSSTRGLKGGEKLFF. For the CDR3, the DNA is TGTGCCAGCAGTTCCACCCGGGGGTTGAAGGGTGGTGAAAAACTGTTTTTT.

Ten or more counts support this clone. V is TRBV27 and J is TRBJ1-6; a possible D gene is TRBD1 (5 bases). V was cut by 3 bases and J by 4 bases, with 7 bases left in between. The CDR3 runs to 14 residues. The germline V gene encodes CDR1 MNHEY and CDR2 SMNVEV (reference sequence). This chain's CDR3 is CASSLGEYNSPLHF. CDR3 in DNA: TGTGCCAGCAGTTTGGGGGAATATAATTCACCCCTCCACTTT.

The chain uses TRBV25-1 and TRBJ1-1; D remains unclear. The CDR3 spans 12 residues. V was clipped by 4 bases and J by 0 bases, with 3 bases between them. Germline-derived CDR1 and CDR2 are MGHDK and SYGVNS. CDR3 sequence: CASSGMNTEAFF. In nucleotides, the CDR3 is TGTGCCAGCAGTGGAATGAACACTGAAGCTTTCTTT. Using reference TRBV25-1 and TRBJ1-1 for the parts outside the CDR3, the full variable domain is EADIYQTPRYLVIGTGKKITLECSQTMGHDKMYWYQQDPGMELHLIHYSYGVNSTEKGDLSSESTVSRIRTEHFPLTLESARPSHTSQYLCASSGMNTEAFFGQGTRLTVV.

This clone came up a few times. This chain uses TRBV5-5 with TRBJ2-4; possibly TRBD2 for D (6 bases). V lost 1 base to trimming and J lost 5 bases, with 10 bases between them. Per the germline V gene, CDR1 is SGHKS and CDR2 is YYEKEE (reference sequence). This CDR3 is built from 14 residues. The CDR3 DNA follows: TGTGCCAGCAGCTTGTCGGGAGTGGAAAACATTCAGTACTTC. Amino acid sequence: CASSLSGVENIQYF.

This clone has only a few counts. The chain has TRBV7-3 and TRBJ2-2; D could derive from TRBD1 or TRBD2 (5 bases each). Germline V gives CDR1 SGHTA, CDR2 FQGTGA. V was cut by 0 bases and J by 7 bases, with 9 bases left in between. The CDR3 spans 14 residues. The CDR3 loop reads CASSLTPGLGELFF. CDR3 nucleotide sequence: TGTGCCAGCAGCTTAACGCCGGGGCTCGGGGAGCTGTTTTTT.

The sample holds a few counts of this clone. The V call is TRBV28, the J call TRBJ2-7; 7 positions agree with TRBD1. The ends lost 8 bases at V and 2 bases at J; junction bases unmatched: 0. In germline, CDR1 is MDHEN, CDR2 SYDVKM. This CDR3 is built from 11 residues. The CDR3 reads CASGQAYEQYF. As DNA, the CDR3 is TGTGCCAGCGGACAGGCCTACGAGCAGTACTTC.